The rows below give T cell receptor beta chains drawn from one sample of a study of blood T cell repertoires in COVID-19. Sequenced by immunoSEQ multiplex PCR; TCRdb stores in-frame clones only, minus some. The data contain some 250,000 clones, approximately 90% of them singletons. Sequencing was performed on peripheral blood. The source of these receptors is a woman aged 40 to 49 who had recovered from COVID-19. CDR3s include the opening cysteine and the closing phenylalanine or tryptophan. D genes are given only for firm matches. The listing skips clone size in some rows; elsewhere it reads once, few, many or a size class.

TRBJ2-5,.,TRBV5-6,.,TGTGCCAGCGCCCAGGGTCAGGAGACCCAGTACTTC,CASAQGQETQYF
TRBJ1-1,.,TRBV19,.,TGTGCCAGTAGTTTACAGAGGAACACTGAAGCTTTCTTT,CASSLQRNTEAFF
TRBJ1-2,.,TRBV10-3,few,TGTGCCATCAGGGACCCTGGCCGGGGGTATGGCTACACCTTC,CAIRDPGRGYGYTF
TRBJ1-5,.,TRBV5-8,.,TGTGCCAGCACCAGGAGCAATCAGCCCCAGCATTTT,CASTRSNQPQHF
TRBJ2-1,TRBD2,TRBV11-3,.,TGTGCCAGCAGCCCGCCCGGACTAGCGGGAGGCCCCAATGAGCAGTTCTTC,CASSPPGLAGGPNEQFF
TRBJ2-3,TRBD2,TRBV11-3,once,TGTGCCAGCAGCCCCGGGACTAGCGGGAGGGCAGATACGCAGTATTTT,CASSPGTSGRADTQYF
TRBJ1-1,.,TRBV5-6,.,TGTGCCAGCACCACCGGGGGGGAAGCTTTCTTT,CASTTGGEAFF
TRBJ2-7,.,TRBV15,.,TGTGCCACCAGCAGGGGGGGTAGAGCGGCCTACGAGCAGTACTTC,CATSRGGRAAYEQYF
TRBJ1-2,.,TRBV10-3,.,TGTGCCATCAGTGAGTCGGAGGCAGATCACTATGGCTACACCTTC,CAISESEADHYGYTF
TRBJ1-1,.,TRBV18,.,TGTGCCAGCTCACCAGGGATTAGGGTTTCGGGGACTGAAGCTTTCTTT,CASSPGIRVSGTEAFF
TRBJ2-1,TRBD2,TRBV6-5,.,TGTGCCACCAGACTAGCCCATGAGCAGTTCTTC,CATRLAHEQFF
TRBJ1-4,.,TRBV7-7,.,TGTGCCAGCAGCCCGGGACAAGGAACTAATGAAAAACTGTTTTTT,CASSPGQGTNEKLFF
TRBJ1-1,.,TRBV11-2,.,TGTGCCAGCAGCTTAGGGGCAGGTAGATATGGGACTGAAGCTTTCTTT,CASSLGAGRYGTEAFF
TRBJ2-5,.,TRBV30,.,TGTGCCTGGAGTCGGCCCCCGGGGGAGACCCAGTACTTC,CAWSRPPGETQYF
TRBJ2-7,.,TRBV19,.,TGTGCCAGTAGTAGCGACATCTACTACGAGCAGTACTTC,CASSSDIYYEQYF
TRBJ1-2,.,TRBV9,.,TGTGCCAGCAGCGTAGCTTGGCAGACACTCCGCTATGGCTACACCTTC,CASSVAWQTLRYGYTF
TRBJ1-6,.,TRBV24-1,once,TGTGCCACCAGGGAGCGCTCTTTCGGTTCACCCCTCCACTTT,CATRERSFGSPLHF
TRBJ1-5,.,TRBV19,.,TGTGCCAGTAGTATAGGAGGCAGCTCAAATCAGCCCCAGCATTTT,CASSIGGSSNQPQHF
TRBJ2-3,.,TRBV19,.,TGTGCCAGTAGGGGGGGGCGACAGATTAGCACAGATACGCAGTATTTT,CASRGGRQISTDTQYF
TRBJ2-7,TRBD1,TRBV27,.,TGTGCCAGCCGGAGGGGGACAGGTATGTCCTACGAGCAGTACTTC,CASRRGTGMSYEQYF
TRBJ2-5,TRBD2,TRBV7-2,.,TGTGCCGTGGGGGCTAGCGGGGAAGAGACCCAGTACTTC,CAVGASGEETQYF
TRBJ2-7,.,TRBV30,.,TGTGCCTGGAGTGTAGGGGCGGCAGGTCGAGAGCAGTACTTC,CAWSVGAAGREQYF
TRBJ2-1,.,TRBV7-8,once,TGTGCCAGCAGCTTAGCCCAGCGGACCTACAATGAGCAGTTCTTC,CASSLAQRTYNEQFF
TRBJ2-1,TRBD1,TRBV7-9,.,TGTGCCAGCAGCAGCCGGGACAGGGGCCCCCTCAATGAGCAGTTCTTC,CASSSRDRGPLNEQFF
TRBJ2-5,.,TRBV25-1,.,TGTGCCAGCAGTGAATCAGGCCCCGCGCGAGAGACCCAGTACTTC,CASSESGPARETQYF
TRBJ1-4,.,TRBV7-9,.,TGTGCCAGCAGCTTAGTCGCCAGGGCGGGATATGAAAAACTGTTTTTT,CASSLVARAGYEKLFF
TRBJ2-1,TRBD2,TRBV7-3,.,TGTGCCAGCAGCTTAGATTCCGGGACTAGCGGGAGGCAGGTCTTC,CASSLDSGTSGRQVF
TRBJ2-1,.,TRBV1,.,TGCACCAGCAGCCCGCGGGACGCCTACAATGAGCAGTTCTTC,CTSSPRDAYNEQFF
TRBJ1-2,.,TRBV6-5,.,TGTGCCAGCAGTTACCGACGTGGAGGGAAGGACTATGGCTACACCTTC,CASSYRRGGKDYGYTF
TRBJ1-2,.,TRBV6-4,.,TGTGCCAGCAGGGTCCATGGCCCCGCTGGTGGCTACACCTTC,CASRVHGPAGGYTF
TRBJ1-2,.,TRBV5-6,.,TGTGCCAGCAGCTCGGGAGCCTATGGCTACACCTTC,CASSSGAYGYTF
TRBJ1-2,.,TRBV7-9,.,TGTGCCAGCAGCCCAGCGGCTAACTATGGCTACACCTTC,CASSPAANYGYTF
TRBJ2-5,TRBD2,TRBV7-6,.,TGTGCCAGCAGCCAATCGGGACTAACCCAAGAGACCCAGTACTTC,CASSQSGLTQETQYF
TRBJ1-4,.,TRBV5-6,.,TGTGCCAGCTCCCTGAGGGTCGGAGCAACTAATGAAAAACTGTTTTTT,CASSLRVGATNEKLFF
TRBJ2-1,TRBD2,TRBV6-5,.,TGTGCCAGCAGTTGGACTAGCCGTCCCAATGAGCAGTTCTTC,CASSWTSRPNEQFF
TRBJ1-1,.,TRBV29-1,.,TGCAGCCCCCAGAAGAACACTGAAGCTTTCTTT,CSPQKNTEAFF
TRBJ2-1,TRBD2,TRBV4-3,.,TGCGCCAGCAGCCAAGGAGCGGGACTAGCCCGACCTGAGCAGTTCTTC,CASSQGAGLARPEQFF